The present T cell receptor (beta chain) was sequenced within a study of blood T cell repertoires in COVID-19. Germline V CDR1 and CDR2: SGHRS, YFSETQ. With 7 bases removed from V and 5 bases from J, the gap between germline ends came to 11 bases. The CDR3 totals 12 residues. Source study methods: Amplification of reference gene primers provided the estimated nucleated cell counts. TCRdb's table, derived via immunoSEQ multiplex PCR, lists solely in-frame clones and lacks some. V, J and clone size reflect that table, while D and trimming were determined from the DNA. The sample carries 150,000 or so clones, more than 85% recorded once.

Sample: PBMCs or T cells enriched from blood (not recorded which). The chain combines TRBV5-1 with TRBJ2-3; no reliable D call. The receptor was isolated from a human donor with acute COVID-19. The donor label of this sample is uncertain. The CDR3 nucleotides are TGCGCCAGCGCATCGGGTGAAGATACGCAGTATTTT. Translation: CASASGEDTQYF.